This TCR beta chain was identified in a study of cytomegalovirus exposure and HLA in healthy donors. Regarding the study as a whole: About 87% or about 30% of the time was how often most TCR beta V segments were productive, according to an earlier analysis. The study assumed roughly uniform donor sequencing depth for presence/absence analyses. A later analysis showed that HLA-associated TCR beta chains had undergone more clonal expansion than equally common others.

Per germline, CDR1 SGHRS and CDR2 YFSETQ. V was cut by 6 bases and J by 4 bases, with 16 bases left in between. This CDR3 comprises 14 residues. PCR used 60 Vbeta primers and 13 Jbeta primers. Here immunoSEQ multiplex PCR was the method, and the copy in TCRdb shows in-frame clones only, minus some. The data contain 110,000 to 150,000 clones, approximately 79% of them singletons. Worth noting for this clone: Its antigen is not known.

The gene calls are TRBV5-1 and TRBJ1-1, with D tentatively TRBD1 (5 bases). Sequenced sample: PBMCs. The receptor was isolated from a woman aged 30 to 39 in good health and CMV-seronegative. CDR3 coding DNA: TGCGCCAGCAAAGGGGAGGGCATGGCCACTGAAGCTTTCTTT. Translating gives CASKGEGMATEAFF.